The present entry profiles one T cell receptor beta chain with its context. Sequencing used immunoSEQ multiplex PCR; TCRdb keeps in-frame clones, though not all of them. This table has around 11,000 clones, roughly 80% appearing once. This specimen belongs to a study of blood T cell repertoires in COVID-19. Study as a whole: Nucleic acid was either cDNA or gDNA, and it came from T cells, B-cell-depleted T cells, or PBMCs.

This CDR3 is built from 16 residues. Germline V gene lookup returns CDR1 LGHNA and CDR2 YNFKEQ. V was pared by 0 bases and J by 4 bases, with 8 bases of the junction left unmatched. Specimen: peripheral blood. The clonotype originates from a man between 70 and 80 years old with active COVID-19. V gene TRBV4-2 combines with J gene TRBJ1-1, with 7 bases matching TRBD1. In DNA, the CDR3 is TGTGCCAGCAGCCAAGAGGGCGGCCAGGGGGTCACTGAAGCTTTCTTT. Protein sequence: CASSQEGGQGVTEAFF.